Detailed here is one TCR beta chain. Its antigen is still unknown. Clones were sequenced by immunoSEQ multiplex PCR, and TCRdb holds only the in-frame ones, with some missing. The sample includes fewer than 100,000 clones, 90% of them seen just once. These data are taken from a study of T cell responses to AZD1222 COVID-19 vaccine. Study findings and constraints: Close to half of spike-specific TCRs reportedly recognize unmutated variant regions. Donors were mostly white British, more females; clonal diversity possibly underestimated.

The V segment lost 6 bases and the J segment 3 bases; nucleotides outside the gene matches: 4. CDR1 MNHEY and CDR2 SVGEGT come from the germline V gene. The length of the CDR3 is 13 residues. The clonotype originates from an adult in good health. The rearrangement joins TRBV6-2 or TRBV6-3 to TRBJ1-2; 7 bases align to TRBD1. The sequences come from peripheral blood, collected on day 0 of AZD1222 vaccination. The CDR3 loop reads CASSDRVHYGYTF. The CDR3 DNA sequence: TGTGCCAGCAGCGACAGGGTTCACTATGGCTACACCTTC.